The source of this TCR beta chain is a study of T cell responses to AZD1222 COVID-19 vaccine. Study-wide points: Only a handful of AZD1222 recipients tested seropositive at baseline. Scientists sampled the repertoires only once the peak T cell response had passed. With dominance at 160-218 and 743-854, vaccine-associated CD4 TCRs spanned spike. The donors showed a predominance of white British ancestry and of females, with possible underestimation of clonal diversity.

Turning to this clone: What it binds is unknown.

Profiling relied on immunoSEQ multiplex PCR, and the TCRdb table lists in-frame clones only, not all of them. The data show over 150,000 clones, with around 93% seen just once and 0.8% to 1.3% held by the top ten. The sequence was obtained from an adult who received the MenACWY meningococcal vaccine as a control. This specimen consisted of peripheral blood, obtained 28 days after the second dose of the MenACWY control vaccine.

CDR3 loop: CASSLPGRYEQFF. The CDR3 nucleotides read TGTGCCAGCAGCCTACCAGGAAGGTATGAGCAGTTCTTC. The chain links TRBV13 to TRBJ2-1; D unresolved. Trimming stripped 5 bases from V and 8 bases from J, with 13 bases between. Germline V gene data show CDR1 as PRHDT and CDR2 as FYEKMQ (reference sequence). The CDR3 contains 13 residues. Full variable domain (missing parts from reference TRBV13 and TRBJ2-1): AAGVIQSPRHLIKEKRETATLKCYPIPRHDTVYWYQQGPGQDPQFLISFYEKMQSDKGSIPDRFSAQQFSDYHSELNMSSLELGDSALYFCASSLPGRYEQFFGPGTRLTVL.